One TCR beta chain is described in this entry. Into CD45RA+ naive and CD45RA-negative memory subsets, the CD4+ cells were split. The ends were cut back, 0 bases at V and 5 bases at J, with 11 bases in the middle. This CDR3 is built from 14 residues. Germline V gene sequence: CDR1 LGHNA, CDR2 YNFKEQ. Some clones are missing from TCRdb's copy, which holds only in-frame ones; the method was immunoSEQ multiplex PCR. The repertoire has more than 2 million clones, roughly 94% of them found once; the top ten carry around 0.13%. These data originate in a study of shared clonotypes between healthy human individuals.

This receptor was taken from a man aged 18 to 29 in good health. The chain couples TRBV4-2 to TRBJ2-7; tentative D call: TRBD1 (6 bases). The sequenced sample was naive CD4+ T cells sorted from blood. Subset in this sample: CD45RA+ positively selected. CDR3 protein: CASSQDYRADEQYF. CDR3 DNA sequence: TGTGCCAGCAGCCAAGACTACAGGGCGGACGAGCAGTACTTC.